This T cell receptor (beta chain) was captured by sequencing in a study of blood T cell repertoires in COVID-19 (dated by TCRdb to 2018 to 2021). General notes on the study: Collaborator samples came from the United States, Italy and Spain and covered acute and convalescent phases of COVID-19. The prospective study material was composed of cDNA or gDNA derived from T cells, B-cell-depleted T cells, or PBMCs. The dataset comprised deeply sampled blood TCRbeta repertoires from subjects exposed to, actively infected with, or recovered from COVID-19. A freely available public database, intended as a resource for researchers studying the immune response to SARS-CoV-2, is where the repertoires were released. The samples were drawn from two sources: the first 160 participants of the ongoing ImmuneRACE study, and 950 to 1,500 subjects contributed by 6 global collaborators. Nearly every sample came with metadata listing a de-identified subject ID, COVID-19 status, age in years and sex. Where available, HLA class I and class II types were obtained from metadata supplied by the sample provider rather than from assay-based typing.

Between the V and J ends, shortened by 2 bases and 2 bases respectively, the junction contains 10 bases. Looking up the germline V gene yields CDR1 MDHEN and CDR2 SYDVKM. The CDR3 runs 14 amino acids, cysteine and phenylalanine included. Left in the record is the CDR3 DNA by itself, 42 bases read in frame from the first base. The research as a whole found: Clinical and demographic metadata were provided uncurated, with the amount varying by source and participant.

TCRbeta CDR3 regions were amplified from genomic DNA by means of the immunoSEQ Assay, a bias-controlled multiplex PCR. Per the authors' processing: The number of nucleated cells in each sample was estimated by amplification of reference gene primers within the assay. To quantify the absolute abundance of each unique TCRbeta CDR3 rearrangement, sequence reads were collapsed and filtered. For each sample, productive Simpson clonality was calculated by taking the square root of Simpson's diversity index across productive rearrangements. TCRdb obtained this table from immuneACCESS and retained in-frame rearrangements with V and J assigned. These tables miss some clones; where compared with another copy, unresolved V genes account for less than half of the shortfall, and the remainder is unexplained. V and J calls and clone size follow that table, whereas D and trimming were derived from the DNA. The sample table shows approximately 230,000 clones, and almost 85% are seen once. The biggest ten clones account for 15% of the sample.

Comment on this clone: Which antigen it targets is not known. No much larger clone exists at a distance of one base, and base qualities are not known.

Participants in the prospective study were enrolled through a virtual design, were aged roughly 18 to 90 years, and lived in roughly 25 United States geographic areas. Cohort assignment in the prospective study relied on participant-reported clinical history from a screening survey and a study questionnaire. ImmuneRACE Cohort 3 recovered participants were defined by two consecutive negative NP/OP PCR tests, healthcare professional clearance, or symptom resolution. In the prospective study, mobile phlebotomists collected whole blood, serum and a nasopharyngeal or oropharyngeal swab from each participant. Prospective study participants could optionally give additional blood draws and questionnaires over an approximately two-month period. Prospective study blood samples were shipped either frozen or at room temperature before DNA extraction.

The source material was PBMCs or T cells enriched from blood (not recorded which). The chain employs TRBV28 and TRBJ2-7; TRBD1 might be the D gene, on 5 matching bases. This clonotype was obtained from a middle-aged man who had recovered from COVID-19. The CDR3 reads as follows: CASSLGADAYEQYF. The DNA sequence is given as TGTGCCAGCAGTTTAGGGGCTGATGCCTACGAGCAGTACTTC.